This note documents a single T cell receptor (beta chain) sequence. This sample was taken from a study of blood T cell repertoires in COVID-19. After removal of 3 bases from V and 11 bases from J, the junction contained 1 base not matched to a gene. CDR3 length: 11 amino acids. CDR1 is KGHSH, CDR2 LQKENI, per germline. Original processing methods: Reference gene primers were amplified, and this amplification served to estimate nucleated cell counts. Clones were read by immunoSEQ multiplex PCR, and TCRdb kept only the in-frame ones, dropping some. The DNA was the basis for D and trimming; V, J and clone size are from that table. The sample has tens of thousands of clones, about 91% seen once; the top ten hold approximately 8.7%.

The specimen was peripheral blood. The TCR sequence derives from a woman aged 70-85 years with acute or convalescent COVID-19. The chain couples TRBV18 to TRBJ2-1, with 7 positions matching TRBD1. CDR3: CASSPTGQQFF. As DNA, the CDR3 is TGTGCCAGCTCACCGACAGGGCAGCAGTTCTTC.